The 5 T cell receptor beta chains below all came from one sample that was sequenced in a study of T cell repertoires in cytomegalovirus infection. These receptors' antigens are unknown. TCRdb processed the reads anew with MiXCR; each CDR3 protein has one entry. Among some 200,000 distinct CDR3 sequences listed, around 35% were seen once. Material: CD8+ T cells from cultured PBMCs, obtained from culture after CMV antigen stimulation. These receptors all stem from a human donor in good health (CMV status not recorded). Some clones in this sample may be carry-over from other donors' samples.

The rearrangement links TRBV27 to TRBJ1-5; D is possibly TRBD1 (5 bases). In germline, CDR1 is MNHEY, CDR2 SMNVEV (reference sequence). Trimming took 4 bases from V and 3 from J, leaving 28 bases between them. This CDR3 region has 20 residues. The CDR3 sequence: CASSWSGSGGALHSNQPQHF. The CDR3 DNA follows: TGTGCCAGCAGTTGGTCGGGGTCGGGCGGGGCCCTACACTCCAATCAGCCCCAGCATTTT.

This sequence joins TRBV12-3 or TRBV12-4 and TRBJ1-1; 10 bases map to TRBD1. Trimming cost V 8 bases and J 6 bases; bases outside gene matches: 9. This CDR3 contains 14 residues. The CDR3 sequence: CASSRLTGGPEAFF. The CDR3 DNA follows: TGTGCCAGCTCACGCTTGACAGGGGGCCCTGAAGCTTTCTTT.

This clonotype was seen a few times. The chain is built from TRBV29-1 and TRBJ2-1, with D perhaps matching TRBD2 (6 bases). Germline V lookup: CDR1 SQVTM, CDR2 ANQGSEA. Trimming took 0 bases from V and 5 from J, leaving 17 bases between them. The CDR3 length is 16 residues. The CDR3, as DNA: TGCAGCGTTGAAGATCGCGAGATCGGGGGACACAATGAGCAGTTCTTC. Translated, it gives CSVEDREIGGHNEQFF.

Note on this clonotype: The DNA is omitted, as the CDR3 cannot be located on it reliably, and the CDR3 follows TCRdb's listing. CDR3 residues: CASSVATGAPDKTF. J is TRBJ1-2 and V is TRBV9. Germline lookup yields CDR1 SGDLS and CDR2 YYNGEE. 14 amino acids form the CDR3, both terminal residues included.

This clonotype has a handful of counts. The rearrangement uses TRBV7-2 and TRBJ2-2; unclear D gene. The CDR3 contains 14 residues. V was cut by 5 bases and J by 1 base, with 8 bases left in between. Germline-derived CDR1 and CDR2 are SGHTA and FQGNSA. DNA for the CDR3: TGTGCCAGCAGCCGGACGGAGAACACCGGGGAGCTGTTTTTT. Translated, it gives CASSRTENTGELFF.